This T cell receptor (beta chain) stems from a study of technical replicates of blood from several donors (TCRdb year 2017). Library prep was done by the immunoSEQ multiplex PCR assay. TCRdb carries this immuneACCESS record with in-frame sequences only. Its versions omit some clonotypes, under half of them owing to an unresolved V gene in the studies checked, with the rest unexplained. Across this sample there are tens of thousands of clones, with 95% seen only once. The ten largest clones represent 0.25% to 0.3% of the sample. Spanning cysteine to phenylalanine, the CDR3 consists of 15 amino acids. Of all the DNA, just the CDR3 is kept, 45 bases in frame from base 1. Cut back by 6 bases and 3 bases, the V and J ends lie 18 bases apart. The germline V gene yields MNHNS for CDR1 and SASEGT for CDR2. Comment on this clone: The specificity of this receptor is unknown. Base qualities are missing; no much larger clone stands one base away.

The specimen sequenced was T cells isolated from PBMCs. The chain uses TRBV6-1 and TRBJ2-7, and perhaps TRBD2 as D gene, on 6 matching bases. The source of this sequence is a human donor in good health. The CDR3 region: CASRKGYSGRYEQYF. The DNA sequence is as follows: TGTGCCAGCAGAAAGGGATATAGCGGCCGCTACGAGCAGTACTTC.